Below, 30 T cell receptor beta chains from the same sample are listed, as sequenced in a study of regulatory T cells in long-lasting Graves disease. Sequencing libraries for TCR beta were prepared with iRepertoire HTBI primers and Arm-PCR of CDR3 regions. MiXCR, run by TCRdb on the multiplex PCR reads, gives a single entry per CDR3 protein. The table shows more than 300,000 distinct CDR3 sequences, with approximately 12% occurring only once. Regarding time point: newly diagnosed GD, antithyroid drugs for less than 3 months. PBMC-extracted RNA yielded the TCR library. These same records also appear under a second study, on T cells in Graves' hyperthyroidism and ophthalmopathy.

Sample: peripheral blood mononuclear cells (PBMCs), taken at new diagnosis, from a patient treated with antithyroid drugs. These receptors originate from a young woman with Graves disease.

The table lists this clonotype with a few counts. This chain uses TRBV30 with TRBJ1-2; no clear D. This CDR3 region has 16 residues. The ends were cut back, 4 bases at V and 2 bases at J, with 20 bases in the middle. Germline V gene lookup returns CDR1 GTSNPN and CDR2 SVGIG (reference sequence). CDR3 sequence: CAWNIRDRRLNYGYTF. The CDR3 region has the DNA TGTGCCTGGAATATCCGAGACCGTAGACTAAACTATGGCTACACCTTC.

In this sample, this clonotype turned up many times. The CDR3 is CASSMSTDTQYF. The CDR3 DNA follows: TGTGCCAGCAGCATGAGCACAGATACGCAGTATTTT. The chain uses TRBV7-6 and TRBJ2-3; D ambiguous. Trimming removed 5 bases from V and 0 bases from J, with 3 bases in between. The CDR3 has 12 amino acids. Germline lookup yields CDR1 SGHVS and CDR2 FNYEAQ.

The rearrangement links TRBV13 to TRBJ1-4; maybe TRBD1 (6 bases). V lost 5 bases and J 3 bases, leaving 13 bases between the germline ends. This CDR3 is built from 15 residues. CDR1 and CDR2 (germline): PRHDT, FYEKMQ (reference sequence). CDR3 region: CASSPGGLANEKLFF. CDR3 bases: TGTGCCAGCAGCCCCGGGGGCTTGGCTAATGAAAAACTGTTTTTT.

This clonotype was observed many times. The rearrangement uses TRBV28 and TRBJ1-4; 9 bases fit TRBD1. V lost 3 bases to trimming and J lost 3 bases; unmatched junction nucleotides: 5. CDR1 is MDHEN, CDR2 SYDVKM, per germline. CDR3 size: 16 residues. The CDR3 loop is CASSFGQGRPNEKLFF. The CDR3, as DNA: TGTGCCAGCAGTTTTGGACAGGGGAGGCCTAATGAAAAACTGTTTTTT.

This clonotype was counted at least ten times. The chain employs TRBV7-2 and TRBJ2-7, with 9 bases lining up with TRBD1. Germline lookup yields CDR1 SGHTA and CDR2 FQGNSA. The CDR3 totals 16 residues. V was clipped by 3 bases and J by 2 bases; unmatched bases: 8. The DNA for the CDR3 is TGTGCCAGCAGCTTCTACCGGGACAGGGATCCCTACGAGCAGTACTTC. It is translated as CASSFYRDRDPYEQYF.

This clonotype was recorded at least ten times. CDR3 bases: TGCAGTGCTAGGTCTTATACAGGGGGGACTAGCGGGAGGGGATACCAAGAGACCCAGTACTTC. Encoded protein: CSARSYTGGTSGRGYQETQYF. The rearrangement uses TRBV20-1 and TRBJ2-5; 16 bases align to TRBD2. This CDR3 region has 21 residues. Trimming took 3 bases from V and 0 from J; bases not matched to a gene: 16. CDR1 and CDR2 from the germline V gene are DFQATT and SNEGSKA (reference sequence).

This clonotype was seen at least ten times. V usage is TRBV9 and J usage is TRBJ1-2; D call uncertain. The CDR3 is 13 amino acids. Looked up from germline, CDR1 is SGDLS and CDR2 is YYNGEE. Trimming stripped 0 bases from V and 3 bases from J, with 6 bases between. CDR3 region: CASSVGTYYGYTF. The CDR3, as DNA: TGTGCCAGCAGCGTAGGAACATACTATGGCTACACCTTC.

The table lists this clonotype with a few counts. This sequence joins TRBV7-9 and TRBJ2-3; 11 bases map to TRBD2. The germline gives CDR1 SEHNR, CDR2 FQNEAQ (reference sequence). The CDR3 runs 17 residues. J gave up 1 base and V 5 bases, and 8 bases lay outside the gene matches. The CDR3 reads CASSRSGGAFRTDTQYF. DNA of the CDR3: TGTGCCAGCAGCCGTAGCGGGGGGGCCTTCCGCACAGATACGCAGTATTTT.

The chain joins TRBV19 to TRBJ2-2, with TRBD2 matching 7 bases. CDR1 is LNHDA, CDR2 SQIVND, per germline (reference sequence). CDR3 length equals 16 residues. J gave up 6 bases and V 5 bases, and 12 bases lay outside the gene matches. The CDR3 is CASSPRTRFEAGELFF. The CDR3 DNA sequence: TGTGCCAGTAGTCCCCGGACTAGGTTTGAGGCCGGGGAGCTGTTTTTT. The full variable domain, in which reference TRBV19 and TRBJ2-2 provide the parts outside the CDR3, is DGGITQSPKYLFRKEGQNVTLSCEQNLNHDAMYWYRQDPGQGLRLIYYSQIVNDFQKGDIAEGYSVSREKKESFPLTVTSAQKNPTAFYLCASSPRTRFEAGELFFGEGSRLTVL.

The table lists this clonotype with a few counts. The CDR3 here is CASSQGSGSYNEQFF. The CDR3 DNA is TGCGCCAGCAGCCAAGGATCAGGTTCGTACAATGAGCAGTTCTTC. The V and J genes are TRBV4-3 and TRBJ2-1; D is ambiguous. This CDR3 is built from 15 residues. Germline V gene data show CDR1 as LGHNA and CDR2 as YSLEER. V was cut by 1 base and J by 4 bases, with 11 bases left in between.

Ten or more counts support this clonotype. The gene calls are TRBV28 and TRBJ1-1; D remains unclear. Germline CDR1 reads MDHEN; CDR2 reads SYDVKM. Trimming shortened V by 6 bases and J by 5 bases, and 19 bases separated the two germline ends. The CDR3 has 15 amino acids. The DNA for the CDR3 is TGTGCCAGCAGCTCGATCGAACCAAGAAGGACTGAAGCTTTCTTT. As protein: CASSSIEPRRTEAFF.

This clonotype was counted only a few times. The genes are TRBV5-1 and TRBJ2-2; D is possibly TRBD2 (6 bases). CDR3 length equals 15 residues. The germline CDR1 and CDR2 sequences are SGHRS and YFSETQ. V gave up 0 bases and J gave up 4 bases, with 10 bases separating them. The chain's CDR3 is CASSLVGGSTGELFF. DNA for the CDR3: TGCGCCAGCAGCTTGGTGGGGGGATCCACCGGGGAGCTGTTTTTT.

This clonotype was seen repeatedly, ten times or more. The rearrangement uses TRBV20-1 and TRBJ2-7; 13 bases align to TRBD2. Trimming cost V 0 bases and J 3 bases; bases outside gene matches: 8. Germline V lookup: CDR1 DFQATT, CDR2 SNEGSKA (reference sequence). The CDR3 contains 17 residues. The CDR3 loop is CSAREGLAGRMGYEQYF. DNA of the CDR3: TGCAGTGCTAGAGAGGGACTAGCGGGAAGGATGGGCTACGAGCAGTACTTC.

This clonotype showed up many times. The rearrangement links TRBV20-1 to TRBJ1-1; D ambiguous. Germline CDR1 DFQATT, CDR2 SNEGSKA (reference sequence). Trimming removed 4 bases from V and 1 base from J, with 10 bases in between. The CDR3 is made up of 13 amino acids. The DNA for the CDR3 is TGCAGTGCTAACCCCTTCGGGAACACTGAAGCTTTCTTT. Translated, it gives CSANPFGNTEAFF.

V and J are TRBV7-2 and TRBJ2-2; D is ambiguous. Trimming stripped 0 bases from V and 9 bases from J, with 8 bases between. The germline CDR1 and CDR2 sequences are SGHTA and FQGNSA. The CDR3 has 13 amino acids. CDR3 in amino acids: CASSLAVARELFF. CDR3 nucleotides: TGTGCCAGCAGCTTAGCGGTAGCCCGGGAGCTGTTTTTT.

This clonotype was recorded many times. The V call is TRBV18, the J call TRBJ1-1; 7 nucleotides line up with TRBD1. V lost 3 bases to trimming and J lost 4 bases; unmatched junction nucleotides: 8. The CDR3 covers 15 residues. Germline CDR1 reads KGHSH; CDR2 reads LQKENI. This chain's CDR3 is CASSPISDRLTEAFF. The DNA of the CDR3 is TGTGCCAGCTCACCTATCTCGGACAGGCTCACTGAAGCTTTCTTT.

This clonotype was seen many times. This chain uses TRBV15 with TRBJ2-1, with no clear D. CDR1 is LNHNV, CDR2 YYDKDF, per germline (reference sequence). This CDR3 is 12 amino acids long. Trimming took 6 bases from V and 0 from J, leaving 3 bases between them. As DNA, the CDR3 is TGTGCCACCAGAGGCTCCTACAATGAGCAGTTCTTC. Amino acid sequence: CATRGSYNEQFF. Based on the CDR3 plus reference TRBV15 and TRBJ2-1, the full variable domain is DAMVIQNPRYQVTQFGKPVTLSCSQTLNHNVMYWYQQKSSQAPKLLFHYYDKDFNNEADTPDNFQSRRPNTSFCFLDIRSPGLGDTAMYLCATRGSYNEQFFGPGTRLTVL.

This clonotype was seen ten or more times. CDR3 protein: CASTGRASRETQYF. CDR3 nucleotides: TGTGCCAGCACCGGACGGGCTAGCCGGGAGACCCAGTACTTC. J is TRBJ2-5 and V is TRBV6-1; TRBD2 is a possible D gene (5 bases). The ends were cut back, 7 bases at V and 5 bases at J, with 17 bases in the middle. CDR3 length: 14 residues. Germline CDR1 and CDR2: MNHNS and SASEGT.

This chain links TRBV28 with TRBJ1-2; tentative D call: TRBD1 (5 bases). The V gene lost 4 bases and the J gene lost 7 bases, with 13 bases spanning the gap. Germline loops: CDR1 MDHEN, CDR2 SYDVKM. CDR3 size: 13 residues. CDR3 region: CASSSQGRGGYTF. CDR3 DNA: TGTGCCAGCAGTTCCCAGGGAAGGGGTGGCTACACCTTC.

Only a few counts were recorded for this clonotype. The chain recombines TRBV19 with TRBJ2-1; D remains ambiguous. The ends were cut back, 5 bases at V and 8 bases at J, with 16 bases in the middle. CDR1 LNHDA and CDR2 SQIVND come from the germline V gene (reference sequence). This CDR3 has 14 residues. In nucleotides, the CDR3 is TGTGCCAGTAGTCTAAACACACCGAACGATGAGCAGTTCTTC. It translates to CASSLNTPNDEQFF.

This clonotype was observed at least ten times. The chain couples TRBV6-2 or TRBV6-3 to TRBJ2-1; D perhaps matches TRBD2 (6 bases). V lost 8 bases, J lost 6 bases, and 23 bases lay in between. Germline V CDR1 and CDR2: MNHEY, SVGEGT. The CDR3 is 16 residues long. CDR3 DNA: TGTGCCAGCTTAGACCCGCCGGCGGGAACTCGCAATGAGCAGTTCTTC. Translated: CASLDPPAGTRNEQFF.

This clonotype was seen many times. The genes are TRBV19 and TRBJ1-1; 9 bases agree with TRBD1. Losses at the gene ends were 6 bases for V and 7 bases for J; bases not matched to a gene: 3. There are 12 residues in the CDR3. In germline, CDR1 is LNHDA, CDR2 SQIVND (reference sequence). CDR3 DNA: TGTGCCAGTAGAACAGGGGGCGTTGAAGCTTTCTTT. As protein: CASRTGGVEAFF. The full variable domain, rest sourced from reference TRBV19 and TRBJ1-1, is DGGITQSPKYLFRKEGQNVTLSCEQNLNHDAMYWYRQDPGQGLRLIYYSQIVNDFQKGDIAEGYSVSREKKESFPLTVTSAQKNPTAFYLCASRTGGVEAFFGQGTRLTVV.

At least ten counts were recorded for this clonotype. The chain recombines TRBV11-2 with TRBJ1-2, with D unclear. The CDR3 is made up of 14 amino acids. Per germline, CDR1 SGHAT and CDR2 FQNNGV. The V gene lost 7 bases and the J gene lost 5 bases, with 17 bases spanning the gap. The CDR3: CASNPGRSFYGYTF. CDR3 nucleotides: TGTGCCAGCAACCCCGGACGGTCCTTTTATGGCTACACCTTC.

This clonotype was picked up a small number of times. The chain links TRBV5-1 to TRBJ2-5; D gene ambiguous. Trimming stripped 4 bases from V and 3 bases from J, with 10 bases between. The CDR3 runs 13 residues. Per the germline V gene, CDR1 is SGHRS and CDR2 is YFSETQ. In nucleotides, the CDR3 is TGCGCCAGCAGCCAAGGTTTGAAAGAGACCCAGTACTTC. Translated: CASSQGLKETQYF. The whole variable domain, filled in from reference TRBV5-1 and TRBJ2-5, reads KAGVTQTPRYLIKTRGQQVTLSCSPISGHRSVSWYQQTPGQGLQFLFEYFSETQRNKGNFPGRFSGRQFSNSRSEMNVSTLELGDSALYLCASSQGLKETQYFGPGTRLLVL.

In its sample, this clonotype was seen many times. The chain links TRBV15 to TRBJ2-3; TRBD2 is a possible D gene (6 bases). The CDR3 spans 17 residues. CDR1 and CDR2 (germline): LNHNV, YYDKDF (reference sequence). Trimming removed 0 bases from V and 0 bases from J, with 13 bases in between. CDR3 bases: TGTGCCACCAGCAGAGAACTGGGACTCGTAAGCACAGATACGCAGTATTTT. It specifies CATSRELGLVSTDTQYF.

This clonotype was seen repeatedly, ten times or more. CDR3 amino acids: CASSLGRTGELFF. The CDR3 DNA sequence: TGTGCCAGCAGCTTAGGCAGAACCGGGGAGCTGTTTTTT. This chain links TRBV7-9 with TRBJ2-2; D not certain. Trimming cost V 1 base and J 5 bases, with 5 bases left between them. The CDR3 runs to 13 residues. CDR1 SEHNR and CDR2 FQNEAQ come from the germline V gene (reference sequence).

This clonotype was counted ten times or more. CDR3 in DNA: TGTGCCAGCTCACCACCGATTACAGACAGGGGGATAATGAACACTGAAGCTTTCTTT. Its protein is CASSPPITDRGIMNTEAFF. The chain joins TRBV18 to TRBJ1-1; 9 bases match TRBD1. V gave up 0 bases and J gave up 0 bases; unmatched junction bases: 11. Germline CDR1 and CDR2: KGHSH and LQKENI. The CDR3 covers 19 residues. The full variable domain, with the rest looked up from reference TRBV18 and TRBJ1-1, is NAGVMQNPRHLVRRRGQEARLRCSPMKGHSHVYWYRQLPEEGLKFMVYLQKENIIDESGMPKERFSAEFPKEGPSILRIQQVVRGDSAAYFCASSPPITDRGIMNTEAFFGQGTRLTVV.

This clonotype was seen more than once but under ten times. The V call is TRBV5-1, the J call TRBJ2-5, with no clear D. Trimming cost V 4 bases and J 7 bases, with 14 bases left between them. The CDR3 length is 13 residues. Per germline, CDR1 SGHRS and CDR2 YFSETQ. DNA for the CDR3: TGCGCCAGCAGCGTAATAACATTAACGACCCAGTACTTC. Amino acids: CASSVITLTTQYF.

The chain employs TRBV4-1 and TRBJ1-2; 8 bases are a match to TRBD1. With 3 bases clipped from V and 7 bases from J, the junction kept 7 bases outside the gene matches. Germline values: CDR1 MGHRA, CDR2 YSYEKL. The CDR3 has 14 amino acids. The CDR3 sequence: CASSHLDRGGGYTF. The CDR3, as DNA: TGCGCCAGCAGCCACCTAGACAGGGGAGGTGGCTACACCTTC.

This clonotype occurred a few times. At one end, the junction sequence differs from germline, possibly due to a read error. The CDR3 DNA reads TGTGCCAATAGTCCCGGAGCGGGGGGGCCTCAAAACATTCAGTACTTC. It encodes CANSPGAGGPQNIQYF. The chain joins TRBV19 to TRBJ2-4; 10 bases fit TRBD2. The CDR3 has 16 residues. The germline V gene has CDR1 LNHDA and CDR2 SQIVND (reference sequence). The variable domain in full, with the rest retrieved from reference TRBV19 and TRBJ2-4, is DGGITQSPKYLFRKEGQNVTLSCEQNLNHDAMYWYRQDPGQGLRLIYYSQIVNDFQKGDIAEGYSVSREKKESFPLTVTSAQKNPTAFYLCANSPGAGGPQNIQYFGAGTRLSVL.